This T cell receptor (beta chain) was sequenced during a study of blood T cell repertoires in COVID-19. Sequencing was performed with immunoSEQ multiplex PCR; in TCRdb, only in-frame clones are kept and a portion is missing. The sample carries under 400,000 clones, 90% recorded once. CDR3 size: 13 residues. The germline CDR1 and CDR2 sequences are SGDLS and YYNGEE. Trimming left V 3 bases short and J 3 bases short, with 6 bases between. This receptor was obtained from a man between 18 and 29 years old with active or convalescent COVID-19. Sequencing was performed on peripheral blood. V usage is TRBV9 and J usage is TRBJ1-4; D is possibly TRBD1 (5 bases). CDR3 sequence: CASSARANEKLFF. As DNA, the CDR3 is TGTGCCAGCAGCGCCAGGGCTAATGAAAAACTGTTTTTT. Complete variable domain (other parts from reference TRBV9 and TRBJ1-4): DSGVTQTPKHLITATGQRVTLRCSPRSGDLSVYWYQQSLDQGLQFLIQYYNGEERAKGNILERFSAQQFPDLHSELNLSSLELGDSALYFCASSARANEKLFFGSGTQLSVL.